This T cell receptor beta chain comes out of a study of blood T cell repertoires in COVID-19. Study-wide context: Some COVID-19 samples were acute and others convalescent; all came from the United States, Italy and Spain. T cells, B-cell-depleted T cells, or PBMCs provided the cDNA or gDNA that served as material.

How the authors handled the data: Quantification of nucleated cells was approximated via reference gene primer amplification. Sequencing was performed with immunoSEQ multiplex PCR; in TCRdb, only in-frame clones are kept and a portion is missing. That table supplies the V and J calls and clone size; D and trimming were determined from the DNA. The table records roughly 250,000 clones, around 79% of them present only once. CDR1 and CDR2 (germline): MNHEY, SMNVEV (reference sequence). The length of the CDR3 is 15 residues. V shed 6 bases, J shed 2 bases, and the junction held 5 bases outside the gene matches.

The source material was peripheral blood. The TCR originated in an elderly woman with acute or convalescent COVID-19. The V and J genes are TRBV27 and TRBJ2-7; 12 bases are a match to TRBD2. The CDR3 sequence: CASREGLAGPYEQYF. The CDR3 region has the DNA TGTGCCAGCAGGGAAGGACTAGCGGGACCCTACGAGCAGTACTTC.